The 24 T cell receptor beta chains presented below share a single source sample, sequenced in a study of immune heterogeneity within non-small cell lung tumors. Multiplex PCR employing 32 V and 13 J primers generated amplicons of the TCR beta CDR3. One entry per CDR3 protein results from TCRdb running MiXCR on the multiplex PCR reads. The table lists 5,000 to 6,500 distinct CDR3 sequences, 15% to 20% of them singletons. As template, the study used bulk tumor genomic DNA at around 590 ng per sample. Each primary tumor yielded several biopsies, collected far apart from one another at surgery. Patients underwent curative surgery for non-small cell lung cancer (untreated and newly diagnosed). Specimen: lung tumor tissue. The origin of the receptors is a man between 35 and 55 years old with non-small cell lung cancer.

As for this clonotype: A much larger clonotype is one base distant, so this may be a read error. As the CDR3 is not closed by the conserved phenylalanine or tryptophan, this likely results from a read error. The CDR3 loop is CSATTGRDNQPQHS. Here the CDR3 DNA reads TGCAGTGCTACAACAGGGCGTGACAATCAGCCCCAGCATTCT. The chain joins TRBV20-1 to TRBJ1-5; D possibly corresponds to TRBD1 (6 bases). The ends were cut back, 4 bases at V and 3 bases at J, with 13 bases in the middle. The germline CDR1 and CDR2 sequences are DFQATT and SNEGSKA (reference sequence). This CDR3 is 14 amino acids long.

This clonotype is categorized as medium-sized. The CDR3 reads CASSYSRNTEAFF. The DNA of the CDR3 is TGTGCCAGCAGTTACTCTCGGAACACTGAAGCTTTCTTT. The genes are TRBV6-2 or TRBV6-3 and TRBJ1-1; D is undetermined. CDR1 MNHEY and CDR2 SVGEGT come from the germline V gene. The CDR3 has 13 residues. The V gene lost 0 bases and the J gene lost 1 base, with 3 bases spanning the gap.

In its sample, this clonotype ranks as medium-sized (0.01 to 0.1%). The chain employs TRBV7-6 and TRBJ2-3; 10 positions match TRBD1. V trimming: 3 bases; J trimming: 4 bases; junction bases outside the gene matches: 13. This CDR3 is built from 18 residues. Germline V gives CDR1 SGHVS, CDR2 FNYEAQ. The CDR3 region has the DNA TGTGCCAGCAGCTTGGAGAGACCGGGACAGGGGCTGCCAGATACGCAGTATTTT. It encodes CASSLERPGQGLPDTQYF.

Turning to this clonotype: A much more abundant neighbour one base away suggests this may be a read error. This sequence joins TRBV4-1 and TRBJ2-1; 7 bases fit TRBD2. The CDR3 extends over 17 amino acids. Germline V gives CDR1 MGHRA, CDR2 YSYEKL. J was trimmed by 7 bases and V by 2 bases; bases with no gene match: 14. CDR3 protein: CASSQSPLAEVRNEQFF. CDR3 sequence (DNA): TGCGCCAGCAGCCAATCGCCTCTAGCGGAGGTGCGTAATGAGCAGTTCTTC.

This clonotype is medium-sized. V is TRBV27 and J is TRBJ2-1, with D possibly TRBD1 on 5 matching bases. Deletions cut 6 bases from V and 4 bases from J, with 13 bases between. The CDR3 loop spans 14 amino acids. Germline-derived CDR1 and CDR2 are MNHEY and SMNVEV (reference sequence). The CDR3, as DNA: TGTGCCAGCAGCCCAGGGTTGGGTTACAATGAGCAGTTCTTC. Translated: CASSPGLGYNEQFF.

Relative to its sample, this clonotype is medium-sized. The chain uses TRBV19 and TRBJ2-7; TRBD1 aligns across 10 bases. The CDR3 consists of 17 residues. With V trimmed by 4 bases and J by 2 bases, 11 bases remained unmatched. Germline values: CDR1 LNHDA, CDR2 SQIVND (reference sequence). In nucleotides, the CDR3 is TGTGCCAGTAGTAGAGCCGGGACAGGGGATAAACCCTACGAGCAGTACTTC. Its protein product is CASSRAGTGDKPYEQYF.

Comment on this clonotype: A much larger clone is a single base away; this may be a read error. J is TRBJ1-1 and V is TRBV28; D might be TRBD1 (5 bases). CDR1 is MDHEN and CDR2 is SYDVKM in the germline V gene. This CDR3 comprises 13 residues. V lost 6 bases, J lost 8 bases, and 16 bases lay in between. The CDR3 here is CASRGTVPTEAFF. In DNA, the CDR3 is TGTGCCAGCAGAGGGACTGTTCCAACCGAAGCTTTCTTT.

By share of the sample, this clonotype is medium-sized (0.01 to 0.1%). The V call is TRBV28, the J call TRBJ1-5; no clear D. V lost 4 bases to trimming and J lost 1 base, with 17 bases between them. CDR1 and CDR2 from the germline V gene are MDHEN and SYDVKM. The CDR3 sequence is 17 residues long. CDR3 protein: CASSYQVLVGSNQPQHF. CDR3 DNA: TGTGCCAGCAGTTATCAGGTTCTCGTGGGAAGCAATCAGCCCCAGCATTTT.

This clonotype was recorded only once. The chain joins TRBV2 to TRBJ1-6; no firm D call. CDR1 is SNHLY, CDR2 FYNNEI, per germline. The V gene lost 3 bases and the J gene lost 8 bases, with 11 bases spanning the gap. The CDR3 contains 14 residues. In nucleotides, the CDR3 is TGTGCCAGCAGTGAGACCAGGTCATATTCACCCCTCCACTTT. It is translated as CASSETRSYSPLHF.

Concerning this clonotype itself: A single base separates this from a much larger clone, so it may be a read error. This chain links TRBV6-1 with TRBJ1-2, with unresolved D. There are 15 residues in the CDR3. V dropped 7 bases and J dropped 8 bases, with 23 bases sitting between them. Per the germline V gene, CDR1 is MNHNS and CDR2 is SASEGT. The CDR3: CASKSGSDGSGGYTF. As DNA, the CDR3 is TGTGCCAGCAAGTCAGGTTCCGACGGGTCTGGGGGCTACACCTTC.

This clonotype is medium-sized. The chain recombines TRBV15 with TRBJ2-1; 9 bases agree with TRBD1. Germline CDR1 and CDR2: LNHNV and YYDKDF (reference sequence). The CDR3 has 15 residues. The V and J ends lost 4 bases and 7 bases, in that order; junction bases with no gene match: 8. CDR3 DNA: TGTGCCACCAGCACCCGGACAGGGGTTGCGAATGAGCAGTTCTTC. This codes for CATSTRTGVANEQFF.

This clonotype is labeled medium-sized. The CDR3: CASSLAGTGRDEQYF. In DNA, the CDR3 is TGTGCCAGCAGCTTAGCCGGGACAGGGAGGGACGAGCAGTACTTC. This sequence joins TRBV7-9 and TRBJ2-7, with 9 bases aligning to TRBD1. CDR1 is SEHNR, CDR2 FQNEAQ, per germline (reference sequence). The CDR3 runs 15 residues. Unmatched junction bases numbered 5, after V lost 0 bases and J lost 5 bases.

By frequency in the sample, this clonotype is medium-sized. CDR3 region: CASSLGGATGELFF. The CDR3 DNA reads as TGTGCCAGCAGCTTAGGGGGGGCCACCGGGGAGCTGTTTTTT. The V gene is TRBV7-2, the J gene TRBJ2-2; D is tentatively TRBD1 or TRBD2 (6 bases each). This CDR3 has 14 amino acids. Per the germline V gene, CDR1 is SGHTA and CDR2 is FQGNSA. Trimming pared 1 base from V and 4 bases from J, leaving 7 bases between.

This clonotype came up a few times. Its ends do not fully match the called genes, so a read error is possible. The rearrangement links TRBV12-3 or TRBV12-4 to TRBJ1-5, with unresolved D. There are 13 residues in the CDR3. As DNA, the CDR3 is TGTGCCAGCAGTGTACAGCTCAATCAGCTCCAGCATTTT. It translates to CASSVQLNQLQHF.

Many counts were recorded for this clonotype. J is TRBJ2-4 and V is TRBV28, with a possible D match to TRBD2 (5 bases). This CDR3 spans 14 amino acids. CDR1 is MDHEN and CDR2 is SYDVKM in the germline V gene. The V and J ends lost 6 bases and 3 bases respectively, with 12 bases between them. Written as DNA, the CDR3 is TGTGCCAGCAGCCCGGGGTCCCACAAAAACATTCAGTACTTC. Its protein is CASSPGSHKNIQYF.

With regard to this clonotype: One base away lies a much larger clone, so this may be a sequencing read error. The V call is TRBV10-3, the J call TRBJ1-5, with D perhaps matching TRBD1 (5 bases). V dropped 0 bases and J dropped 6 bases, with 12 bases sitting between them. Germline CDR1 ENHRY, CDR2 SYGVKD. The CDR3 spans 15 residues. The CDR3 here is CAISESTVEGQPQHF. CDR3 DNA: TGTGCCATCAGTGAGTCGACAGTGGAAGGTCAGCCCCAGCATTTT.

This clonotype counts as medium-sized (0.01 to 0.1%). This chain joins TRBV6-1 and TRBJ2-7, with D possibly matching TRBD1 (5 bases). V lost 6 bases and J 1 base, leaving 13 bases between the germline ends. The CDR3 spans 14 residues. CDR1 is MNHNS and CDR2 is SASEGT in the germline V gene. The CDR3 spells CASRETTASYEQYF. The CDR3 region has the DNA TGTGCCAGCAGGGAGACGACAGCTTCCTACGAGCAGTACTTC.

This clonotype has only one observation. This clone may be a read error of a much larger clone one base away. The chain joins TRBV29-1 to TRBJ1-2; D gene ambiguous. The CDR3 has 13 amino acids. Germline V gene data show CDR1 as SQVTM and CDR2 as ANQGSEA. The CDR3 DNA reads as TGCAGCGTATCCGCAGCGTCTAACTATTGCTACACCTTC. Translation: CSVSAASNYCYTF.

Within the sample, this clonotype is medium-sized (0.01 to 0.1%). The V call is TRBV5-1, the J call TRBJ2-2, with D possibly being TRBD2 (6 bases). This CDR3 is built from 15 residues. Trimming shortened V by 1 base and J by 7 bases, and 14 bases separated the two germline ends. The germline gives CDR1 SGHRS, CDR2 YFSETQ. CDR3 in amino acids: CASSLTGDLGGELFF. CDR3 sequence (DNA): TGCGCCAGCAGCTTGACGGGAGACTTGGGCGGGGAGCTGTTTTTT.

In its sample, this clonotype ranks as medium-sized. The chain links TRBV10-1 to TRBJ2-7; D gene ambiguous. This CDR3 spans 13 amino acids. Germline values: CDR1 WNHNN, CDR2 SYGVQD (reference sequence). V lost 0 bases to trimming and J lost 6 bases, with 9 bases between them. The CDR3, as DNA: TGCGCCAGCAGTGAGTCCGGAGTCGCCGAGCAGTACTTC. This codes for CASSESGVAEQYF.

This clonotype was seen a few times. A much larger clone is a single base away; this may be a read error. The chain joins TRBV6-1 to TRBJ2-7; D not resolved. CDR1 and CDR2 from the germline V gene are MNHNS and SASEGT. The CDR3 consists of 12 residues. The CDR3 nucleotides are TGTGCCAGCAGTGAAGCCATCTACGAGCATTACTTC. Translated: CASSEAIYEHYF.

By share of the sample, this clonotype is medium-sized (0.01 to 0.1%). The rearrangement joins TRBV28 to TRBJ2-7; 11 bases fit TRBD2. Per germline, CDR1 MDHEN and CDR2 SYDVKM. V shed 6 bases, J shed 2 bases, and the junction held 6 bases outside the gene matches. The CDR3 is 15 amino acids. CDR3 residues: CASSRSSGGTYEQYF. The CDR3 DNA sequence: TGTGCCAGCAGCAGATCTAGCGGGGGGACCTACGAGCAGTACTTC.

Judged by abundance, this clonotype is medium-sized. In DNA, the CDR3 is TGTGCCATCAGTGAAAAGGGGGCCGGCACCGGGGAGCTGTTTTTT. The encoded protein is CAISEKGAGTGELFF. This chain joins TRBV10-3 and TRBJ2-2; the match to TRBD1 covers 7 bases. CDR1 and CDR2 (germline): ENHRY, SYGVKD. The junction had 5 bases not matched to a gene; V was cut back by 3 bases and J by 4 bases. The CDR3 runs 15 residues.

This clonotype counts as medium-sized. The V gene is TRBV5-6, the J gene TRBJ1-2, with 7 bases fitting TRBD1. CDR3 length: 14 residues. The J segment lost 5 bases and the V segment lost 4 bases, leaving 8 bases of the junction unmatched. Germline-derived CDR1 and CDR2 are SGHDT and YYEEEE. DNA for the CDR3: TGTGCCAGCAGCCCCGGTCAGGGGGAATATGGCTACACCTTC. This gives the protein CASSPGQGEYGYTF. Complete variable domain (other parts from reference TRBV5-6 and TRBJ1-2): DAGVTQSPTHLIKTRGQQVTLRCSPKSGHDTVSWYQQALGQGPQFIFQYYEEEERQRGNFPDRFSGHQFPNYSSELNVNALLLGDSALYLCASSPGQGEYGYTFGSGTRLTVV.